One T cell receptor (beta chain) is described in this entry. Its antigen is undetermined. This specimen belongs to a study of T cells after posttransplantation cyclophosphamide. Findings and limits, study-wide: Recipient CMV seropositivity and CMV reactivation strongly tracked TRB clonality. Skin or GI-infiltrating T cells shared few TRB sequences with blood. Donor CD8+ memory clones often dominated recipient blood repertoires at later times.

CDR1 and CDR2 (germline): SEHNR, FQNEAQ (reference sequence). The CDR3 has 17 amino acids. The ends lost 7 bases at V and 1 base at J; junction bases unmatched: 9. The related graft donor's blood sample was taken on the day of bone marrow donation. The protocol was immunoSEQ multiplex PCR, while the TCRdb copy is restricted to in-frame clones and leaves out a portion. Of about 47,000 clones listed, under 95% are singletons. The sequenced sample consisted of PBMCs. V is TRBV7-9 and J is TRBJ2-2; 10 nucleotides agree with TRBD1. The TCR originated in a woman in her 30s in good health and a related stem cell transplant donor. Here the CDR3 reads CASTLDRGSLNTGELFF. In DNA, the CDR3 is TGTGCCAGCACGTTGGACAGGGGGAGTCTGAACACCGGGGAGCTGTTTTTT.